In this sample, the clone carrying this TCR beta chain turned up a few times. Its antigen is as yet unknown. The investigators reverse transcribed all of the isolated RNA, so they sequenced expressed TCRB transcripts. Sequenced by immunoSEQ multiplex PCR; TCRdb stores in-frame clones only, minus some. The sample yields a few hundred thousand clones, around 15% seen once. The data derive from a study of beta chain features in type 1 diabetes. One heparinised blood draw, averaging around 0.12 L, came from each donor. Points from the study as a whole: When Type 1 diabetes patients were examined, their TCRB CDR3s proved moderately but significantly shorter in all four CD4+ subsets.

The CDR3 is 18 amino acids. Per the germline V gene, CDR1 is MNHEY and CDR2 is SMNVEV (reference sequence). Trimming stripped 5 bases from V and 3 bases from J, with 22 bases between. The receptor was derived from a young man in good health. Specimen: central memory CD4+ T cells from blood. The chain has TRBV27 and TRBJ2-2; D possibly corresponds to TRBD1 (6 bases). The CDR3 DNA is TGTGCCAGCAGTCCGACAACCCCCAGGGGCGCATACACCGGGGAGCTGTTTTTT. This codes for CASSPTTPRGAYTGELFF.